Below, 26 T cell receptor beta chains from the same sample are listed, as sequenced in a study of early T cells in non-severe SARS-CoV-2 infection. A single record per CDR3 protein comes from TCRdb applying MiXCR to the 5' RACE reads. In the table there are tens of thousands of distinct CDR3 sequences, 4.5% to 7.5% of which are singletons. The specimen was whole blood. The receptor set was obtained from an adult who was a healthcare worker with PCR-confirmed SARS-CoV-2 infection or an uninfected control (not recorded which).

At least ten counts were recorded for this clonotype. The rearrangement uses TRBV6-2 or TRBV6-3 and TRBJ1-4, with D unresolved. The CDR3 covers 15 residues. Germline CDR1 reads MNHEY; CDR2 reads SVGEGT. V lost 2 bases and J 3 bases, leaving 10 bases between the germline ends. The CDR3: CASSYRSLSNEKLFF. For the CDR3, the DNA is TGTGCCAGCAGTTACCGTTCCCTATCTAATGAAAAACTGTTTTTT.

The chain couples TRBV6-5 to TRBJ2-7; a weak D match, TRBD2 (5 bases). The CDR3 length is 12 residues. The ends were cut back, 0 bases at V and 7 bases at J, with 7 bases in the middle. From germline, CDR1 is MNHEY and CDR2 SVGAGI. Written as DNA, the CDR3 is TGTGCCAGCAGTTACTCTTCGGGGGAGCAGTACTTC. Protein: CASSYSSGEQYF.

This clonotype has a count of ten or more. This chain joins TRBV18 and TRBJ2-2, with D uncertain. This CDR3 spans 12 amino acids. The V gene's germline CDR1 is KGHSH and CDR2 LQKENI. Trimming took 5 bases from V and 3 from J, leaving 4 bases between them. CDR3 nucleotides: TGTGCCAGCTCAATGGACACCGGGGAGCTGTTTTTT. It translates to CASSMDTGELFF.

This clonotype was counted ten times or more. CDR3 loop: CSASQLGLANEQFF. CDR3 sequence (DNA): TGCAGTGCTAGTCAGTTGGGACTAGCAAATGAGCAGTTCTTC. The chain is built from TRBV20-1 and TRBJ2-1; 9 bases map to TRBD2. Per the germline V gene, CDR1 is DFQATT and CDR2 is SNEGSKA (reference sequence). This CDR3 contains 14 residues. V shed 3 bases, J shed 7 bases, and the junction held 7 bases outside the gene matches.

The genes are TRBV4-1 and TRBJ1-2; no reliable D call. V shed 3 bases and J shed 8 bases, with 16 bases lying between them. Per germline, CDR1 MGHRA and CDR2 YSYEKL. The CDR3 totals 14 residues. The CDR3 DNA is TGCGCCAGCAGCCATGAAGGGCGCCAATTGGGCTACACCTTC. Translated, it gives CASSHEGRQLGYTF.

This clonotype was seen at least ten times. The gene calls are TRBV30 and TRBJ1-6; possibly TRBD1 for D (5 bases). The CDR3 runs to 16 residues. Trimming cost V 0 bases and J 6 bases, with 15 bases left between them. CDR1 and CDR2 from the germline V gene are GTSNPN and SVGIG (reference sequence). The CDR3 here is CAWSVLKGRVNSPLHF. CDR3 sequence (DNA): TGTGCCTGGAGTGTACTTAAGGGCAGGGTTAATTCACCCCTCCACTTT.

The rearrangement uses TRBV2 and TRBJ2-1; 7 nucleotides line up with TRBD2. CDR3 size: 14 residues. The germline CDR1 and CDR2 sequences are SNHLY and FYNNEI. Trimming removed 4 bases from V and 8 bases from J; junction bases left unmatched: 8. In DNA, the CDR3 is TGTGCCAGCAGTGTCCCCCCAGGGAGGGATGAGCAGTTCTTC. This gives the protein CASSVPPGRDEQFF.

The sample holds many counts of this clonotype. The chain employs TRBV7-9 and TRBJ2-1; D remains ambiguous. This CDR3 contains 15 residues. Per the germline V gene, CDR1 is SEHNR and CDR2 is FQNEAQ (reference sequence). The germline V and J ends were trimmed by 0 bases and 1 base, with 7 bases remaining between them. CDR3 sequence reads: CASSLAARSYNEQFF. In DNA, the CDR3 is TGTGCCAGCAGCTTAGCGGCCCGTTCCTACAATGAGCAGTTCTTC.

This clonotype has a count of ten or more. This CDR3 reads CSAVRDSSSYNEQFF. The CDR3 DNA reads TGCAGTGCTGTAAGGGACTCCAGCTCCTACAATGAGCAGTTCTTC. The genes are TRBV20-1 and TRBJ2-1; D possibly corresponds to TRBD2 (6 bases). The V gene's germline CDR1 is DFQATT and CDR2 SNEGSKA (reference sequence). The CDR3 has 15 amino acids. V was trimmed by 5 bases and J by 0 bases, leaving 14 bases between them.

This clonotype was counted many times. The J gene is TRBJ2-1, the V gene TRBV5-1; D is undetermined. From germline, CDR1 is SGHRS and CDR2 YFSETQ. The CDR3 has 14 amino acids. V was pared by 0 bases and J by 10 bases, with 14 bases between. This CDR3 reads CASSLEAVRSEQFF. CDR3 nucleotides: TGCGCCAGCAGCTTGGAGGCGGTCCGGTCGGAGCAGTTCTTC.

This clonotype was seen at least ten times. The rearrangement joins TRBV30 to TRBJ2-3; D possibly matches TRBD1 or TRBD2 (6 bases each). This CDR3 is built from 15 residues. Germline V gene sequence: CDR1 GTSNPN, CDR2 SVGIG (reference sequence). V was pared by 4 bases and J by 2 bases, with 16 bases between. The CDR3 DNA is TGTGCCTGGAACCCCGGGGGCGGCATCACAGATACGCAGTATTTT. Translated, it gives CAWNPGGGITDTQYF.

This clonotype was counted ten times or more. This chain joins TRBV7-6 and TRBJ2-1; TRBD2 is a possible D gene (5 bases). Per the germline V gene, CDR1 is SGHVS and CDR2 is FNYEAQ. This CDR3 comprises 16 residues. Trimming took off 1 base at V and 5 bases at J, with 15 bases between the two ends. The DNA of the CDR3 is TGTGCCAGCAGCTTAGGTGGTACTAGAGGCCACAATGAGCAGTTCTTC. This codes for CASSLGGTRGHNEQFF.

The chain uses TRBV7-6 and TRBJ2-1; no clear D gene. Looked up from germline, CDR1 is SGHVS and CDR2 is FNYEAQ. Trimming cost V 1 base and J 2 bases, with 12 bases left between them. The CDR3 spans 16 residues. The CDR3 loop is CASSLGPAPPYNEQFF. DNA for the CDR3: TGTGCCAGCAGCTTAGGGCCGGCGCCGCCCTACAATGAGCAGTTCTTC.

In this sample, this clonotype turned up many times. This chain uses TRBV5-4 with TRBJ2-1, with a tentative D call TRBD2 (5 bases). The CDR3 length is 16 residues. Germline CDR1 reads SGHNT; CDR2 reads YYREEE (reference sequence). V lost 5 bases, J lost 4 bases, and 19 bases lay in between. The CDR3 nucleotides are TGTGCCAGCAGTCCCCCCGTTGGCGGGCCTTACAATGAGCAGTTCTTC. Its protein product is CASSPPVGGPYNEQFF.

This clonotype was counted at least ten times. In DNA, the CDR3 is TGTGCCAGCAGCTATGGGGCCATAGCCGCTGAAGCTTTCTTT. Translated, it gives CASSYGAIAAEAFF. J is TRBJ1-1 and V is TRBV7-2, with D perhaps TRBD1 (5 bases). The CDR3 spans 14 residues. The germline V and J ends were trimmed by 4 bases and 6 bases, with 15 bases remaining between them. Germline loops: CDR1 SGHTA, CDR2 FQGNSA. Using reference TRBV7-2 and TRBJ1-1 for the parts outside the CDR3, the full variable domain is GAGVSQSPSNKVTEKGKDVELRCDPISGHTALYWYRQSLGQGLEFLIYFQGNSAPDKSGLPSDRFSAERTGGSVSTLTIQRTQQEDSAVYLCASSYGAIAAEAFFGQGTRLTVV.

The chain has TRBV19 and TRBJ1-6; D gene unclear. The germline gives CDR1 LNHDA, CDR2 SQIVND (reference sequence). Trimming took off 5 bases at V and 7 bases at J, with 9 bases between the two ends. The CDR3 has 13 residues. The CDR3 region has the DNA TGTGCCAGTAGTGCATTCGTCAATTCACCCCTCCACTTT. Its protein is CASSAFVNSPLHF.

This clonotype showed up many times. The chain joins TRBV12-3 or TRBV12-4 to TRBJ2-1; D remains ambiguous. The V gene lost 5 bases and the J gene lost 0 bases, with 11 bases spanning the gap. The CDR3 has 15 residues. CDR3 sequence reads: CASSTDRSSYNEQFF. The CDR3 nucleotides are TGTGCCAGCAGTACAGACCGGAGCTCCTACAATGAGCAGTTCTTC.

The table lists this clonotype with many counts. The rearrangement links TRBV9 to TRBJ2-3; 8 bases match TRBD2. Germline lookup yields CDR1 SGDLS and CDR2 YYNGEE. The CDR3 is 15 residues long. V lost 0 bases, J lost 4 bases, and 4 bases stayed unmatched. In DNA, the CDR3 is TGTGCCAGCAGCGTAGCCGGGGGGGAGGCAGATACGCAGTATTTT. The encoded protein is CASSVAGGEADTQYF.

In its sample, this clonotype was seen many times. The chain uses TRBV9 and TRBJ1-1; D ambiguous. CDR1 and CDR2 from the germline V gene are SGDLS and YYNGEE. CDR3 length equals 16 residues. The V end was cut by 0 bases, the J end by 0 bases, with 12 bases between. CDR3: CASSVGTDLMNTEAFF. In DNA form, the CDR3 reads TGTGCCAGCAGCGTAGGCACAGACCTCATGAACACTGAAGCTTTCTTT.

The chain combines TRBV5-1 with TRBJ2-7; 11 bases are a match to TRBD2. This CDR3 has 15 amino acids. The junction had 3 bases not matched to a gene; V was cut back by 1 base and J by 3 bases. Germline CDR1 and CDR2: SGHRS and YFSETQ. The CDR3 loop is CASSLTSGRSYEQYF. The CDR3 coding sequence is TGCGCCAGCAGCTTGACTAGCGGGAGAAGCTACGAGCAGTACTTC.

This sequence joins TRBV29-1 and TRBJ1-1; no definite D call. The CDR3 has 13 amino acids. Trimming removed 7 bases from V and 0 bases from J, with 12 bases in between. The V gene's germline CDR1 is SQVTM and CDR2 ANQGSEA. This CDR3 is CSAKGGLNTEAFF. CDR3 DNA sequence: TGCAGCGCCAAGGGAGGTCTGAACACTGAAGCTTTCTTT. The full variable domain, rest sourced from reference TRBV29-1 and TRBJ1-1, is SAVISQKPSRDICQRGTSLTIQCQVDSQVTMMFWYRQQPGQSLTLIATANQGSEATYESGFVIDKFPISRPNLTFSTLTVSNMSPEDSSIYLCSAKGGLNTEAFFGQGTRLTVV.

As for this clonotype: A read error may be the cause here, since a much bigger clone is one base away. The chain carries TRBV9 and TRBJ2-5, with 7 bases matching TRBD1. The V segment lost 0 bases and the J segment 7 bases; nucleotides outside the gene matches: 3. Germline CDR1 is SGDLS and CDR2 is YYNGEE. The length of the CDR3 is 13 residues. In nucleotides, the CDR3 is TGTGCCAGCAGCGTAGAGGGGGCCACGACCCAGTACTTC. Encoded protein: CASSVEGATTQYF.

This clonotype is medium-sized (0.01 to 0.1%). CDR3 in DNA: TGTGCCAGCGGAGCCTACGAGCAGTACTTC. Its translation is CASGAYEQYF. The gene calls are TRBV6-2 or TRBV6-3 and TRBJ2-7; no reliable D call. The germline V gene encodes CDR1 MNHEY and CDR2 SVGEGT. Trimming removed 8 bases from V and 2 bases from J, with 4 bases in between. CDR3 length: 10 amino acids.

This clonotype was detected ten times or more. This rearrangement joins TRBV3-1 to TRBJ2-1, with TRBD2 identical over 8 bases. With 5 bases clipped from V and 6 bases from J, the junction kept 9 bases outside the gene matches. The CDR3 loop spans 15 amino acids. The germline gives CDR1 LGHDT, CDR2 YNNKEL (reference sequence). DNA for the CDR3: TGTGCCAGCAGCGCTCGCGCGGGAGGAGGCAATGAGCAGTTCTTC. Protein: CASSARAGGGNEQFF.

This clonotype has a count of ten or more. The chain employs TRBV10-2 and TRBJ1-2; possible D gene TRBD1, 6 bases. V shed 3 bases and J shed 8 bases, with 16 bases lying between them. The CDR3 is 14 amino acids. The V gene's germline CDR1 is WSHSY and CDR2 SAAADI. The CDR3 bases are TGCGCCAGCAGTGAATGGGGGACACTAGAAGGCTACACCTTC. Its protein product is CASSEWGTLEGYTF.

In this sample, this clonotype turned up many times. The chain combines TRBV12-5 with TRBJ2-7, with unresolved D. The CDR3 contains 12 residues. The V gene lost 0 bases and the J gene lost 3 bases, with 3 bases spanning the gap. The germline V gene has CDR1 LGHNT and CDR2 FRNRAP. The CDR3 coding sequence is TGTGCTAGTGGTTTGGTGGGCTACGAGCAGTACTTC. As protein: CASGLVGYEQYF.